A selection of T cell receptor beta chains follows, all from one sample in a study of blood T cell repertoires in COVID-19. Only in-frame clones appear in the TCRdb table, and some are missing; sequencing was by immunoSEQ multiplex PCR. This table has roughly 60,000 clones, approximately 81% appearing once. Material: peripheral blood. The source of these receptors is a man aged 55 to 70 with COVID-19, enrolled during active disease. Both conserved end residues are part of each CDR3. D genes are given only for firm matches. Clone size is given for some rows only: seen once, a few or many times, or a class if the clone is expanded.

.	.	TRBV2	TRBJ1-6	TGTGCCAGCAGTGCCCGGGAAGGGAGCTCCTATAATTCACCCCTCCACTTT	CASSAREGSSYNSPLHF
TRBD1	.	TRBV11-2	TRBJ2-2	TGTGCCAGCAGCCCAATGACAGGGTCCCTCTCCGGGGAGCTGTTTTTT	CASSPMTGSLSGELFF
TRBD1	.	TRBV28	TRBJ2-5	TGTGCCAGCAGTTCTACCGGGACAGGGGGCGGAGAGACCCAGTACTTC	CASSSTGTGGGETQYF
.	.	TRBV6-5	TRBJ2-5	TGTGCCAGCAGTACGGGGGTCCAAGAGACCCAGTACTTC	CASSTGVQETQYF
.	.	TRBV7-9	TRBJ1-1	TGTGCCAGCAGCTTGGGCCCGGACTACAAGGACACTGAAGCTTTCTTT	CASSLGPDYKDTEAFF
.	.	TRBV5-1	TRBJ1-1	TGCGCCAGCAGCCCTACCCCAGGGTCGAACACTGAAGCTTTCTTT	CASSPTPGSNTEAFF
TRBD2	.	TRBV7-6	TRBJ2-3	TGTGCCAGCAGTTCTCAGACTAGCGGGGGTGTAGATACGCAGTATTTT	CASSSQTSGGVDTQYF
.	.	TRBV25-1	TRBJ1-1	TGTGCCAGCAGTGAATACAGGGGCCCAAGCGCTGAAGCTTTCTTT	CASSEYRGPSAEAFF
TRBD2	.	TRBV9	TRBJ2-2	TGTGCCAGCAGCGTAGATGTTAGCGGGAGGGTTAGCGGGGAGCTGTTTTTT	CASSVDVSGRVSGELFF
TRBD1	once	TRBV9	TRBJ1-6	TGTGCCAGCAGCGCTCCGGGACAGGGTAATTCACCCCTCCACTTT	CASSAPGQGNSPLHF
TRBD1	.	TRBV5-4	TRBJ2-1	TGTGCCAGCAGCCTGGGACAGGGGTCCGGTTACAATGAGCAGTTCTTC	CASSLGQGSGYNEQFF
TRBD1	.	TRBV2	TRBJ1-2	TGTGCCAGCGGGGGGACAGTGGGTGGCTACACCTTC	CASGGTVGGYTF
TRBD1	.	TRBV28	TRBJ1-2	TGTGCCAGCACCGACAGGGAAGATGGCTACACCTTC	CASTDREDGYTF
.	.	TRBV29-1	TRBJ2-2	TGCAGCGCCAGGACTCTAGGTATCGGGGAGCTGTTTTTT	CSARTLGIGELFF
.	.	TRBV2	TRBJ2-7	TGTGCCAGCCTAATCAAACCAAGAGAGCAGTACTTC	CASLIKPREQYF
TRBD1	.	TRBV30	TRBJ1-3	TGTGCCTGGAGTGAAAAACAGGGGTTCGGAAACACCATATATTTT	CAWSEKQGFGNTIYF
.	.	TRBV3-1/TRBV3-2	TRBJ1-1	TGTGCCAGCAGCCAAGACACCTTGAGCACTGAAGCTTTCTTT	CASSQDTLSTEAFF
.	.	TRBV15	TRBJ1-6	TGTGCCACCAGCAGAGATGGAGGGTGGGGACATTCACCCCTCCACTTT	CATSRDGGWGHSPLHF
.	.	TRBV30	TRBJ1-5	TGTGCCTGGAGCCAGGGAGGAACCCAGCATTTT	CAWSQGGTQHF
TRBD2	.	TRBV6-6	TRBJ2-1	TGTGCCAGCAGGGGGCGGGAGTGGGATGAGCAGTTCTTC	CASRGREWDEQFF